Listed below are T cell receptor beta chains from one sample, sequenced in a study of radiotherapy plus CTLA-4 blockade in lung cancer. Some clones are missing from TCRdb's copy, which holds only in-frame ones; the method was immunoSEQ multiplex PCR. The sample shows tens of thousands of clones, about 87% of them seen only once. This sample comprised peripheral blood, obtained from a patient treated with radiotherapy plus ipilimumab. The receptors come from a human donor with non-small cell lung cancer that progressed on radiotherapy plus ipilimumab. Each CDR3 is given with its conserved first and last residue. The D gene is left open where the match is weak. The size of a clone is reported for some rows only, either as once, few or many, or as a class for expanded clones.

d_gene: .; abundance: few; v_gene: TRBV7-2; j_gene: TRBJ2-7; CDR3nt: TGTGCCAGCAGCCCAGACTGGGAGCAGTACTTC; CDR3aa: CASSPDWEQYF
d_gene: .; abundance: .; v_gene: TRBV6-1; j_gene: TRBJ2-6; CDR3nt: TGTGCCAGCACCTCTCATCTCTCTGGGGCCAACGTCCTGACTTTC; CDR3aa: CASTSHLSGANVLTF
d_gene: TRBD2; abundance: once; v_gene: TRBV5-1; j_gene: TRBJ2-3; CDR3nt: TGCGCCAGCAGCTCGAGCGGGACTAGCACAGATACGCAGTATTTT; CDR3aa: CASSSSGTSTDTQYF
d_gene: .; abundance: .; v_gene: TRBV7-8; j_gene: TRBJ1-2; CDR3nt: TGTGCCAGCAGCTCAGGACCTTCCGACTATGGCTACACCTTC; CDR3aa: CASSSGPSDYGYTF
d_gene: .; abundance: .; v_gene: TRBV19; j_gene: TRBJ1-2; CDR3nt: TGTGCCAGTAGTATAGGAAGCTTCGCGGGTGGCTACACCTTC; CDR3aa: CASSIGSFAGGYTF
d_gene: TRBD1; abundance: .; v_gene: TRBV28; j_gene: TRBJ1-2; CDR3nt: TGTGCCACCATACAGGGGACCTATGGCTACACCTTC; CDR3aa: CATIQGTYGYTF
d_gene: TRBD1; abundance: .; v_gene: TRBV6-1; j_gene: TRBJ2-3; CDR3nt: TGTGCCAGCAATAGGGGGCTAGATACGCAGTATTTT; CDR3aa: CASNRGLDTQYF
d_gene: .; abundance: .; v_gene: TRBV11-2; j_gene: TRBJ1-2; CDR3nt: TGTGCCAGCAGCTTAGAATCAGGGAGTGGCTACACCTTC; CDR3aa: CASSLESGSGYTF
d_gene: .; abundance: .; v_gene: TRBV18; j_gene: TRBJ2-7; CDR3nt: TGTGCCAGCTCACCGGGCGCCCCCGGCTACGAGCAGTACTTC; CDR3aa: CASSPGAPGYEQYF
d_gene: TRBD2; abundance: .; v_gene: TRBV7-9; j_gene: TRBJ2-2; CDR3nt: TGTGCCAGCAGGACCCCTACTAGCGGGACTAACACCGGGGAGCTGTTTTTT; CDR3aa: CASRTPTSGTNTGELFF
d_gene: .; abundance: .; v_gene: TRBV6-1; j_gene: TRBJ2-3; CDR3nt: TGTGCCAGCAGTGAACCCGACAGCCCGTGGGCAGATACGCAGTATTTT; CDR3aa: CASSEPDSPWADTQYF
d_gene: TRBD2; abundance: once; v_gene: TRBV18; j_gene: TRBJ2-3; CDR3nt: TGTGCCAGCTCACCACTAGCGGGAGAGGATACGCAGTATTTT; CDR3aa: CASSPLAGEDTQYF
d_gene: .; abundance: .; v_gene: TRBV25-1; j_gene: TRBJ2-7; CDR3nt: TGTGCCAGCAGTGAAGGGACGGCAGGGGAGATAGAGGACGAGCAGTACTTC; CDR3aa: CASSEGTAGEIEDEQYF
d_gene: .; abundance: .; v_gene: TRBV7-8; j_gene: TRBJ1-1; CDR3nt: TGTGCCAGCAGCTTGGGGACTGAAGCTTTCTTT; CDR3aa: CASSLGTEAFF
d_gene: .; abundance: .; v_gene: TRBV30; j_gene: TRBJ2-3; CDR3nt: TGTGCCTGGAGTGTAAGGGTTCGGGAGAGCGGAGATACGCAGTATTTT; CDR3aa: CAWSVRVRESGDTQYF
d_gene: TRBD1; abundance: .; v_gene: TRBV4-1; j_gene: TRBJ1-2; CDR3nt: TGCGCCAGCAGCCAAGATGTAAGAGCAGGGGGCAACTATGGCTACACCTTC; CDR3aa: CASSQDVRAGGNYGYTF